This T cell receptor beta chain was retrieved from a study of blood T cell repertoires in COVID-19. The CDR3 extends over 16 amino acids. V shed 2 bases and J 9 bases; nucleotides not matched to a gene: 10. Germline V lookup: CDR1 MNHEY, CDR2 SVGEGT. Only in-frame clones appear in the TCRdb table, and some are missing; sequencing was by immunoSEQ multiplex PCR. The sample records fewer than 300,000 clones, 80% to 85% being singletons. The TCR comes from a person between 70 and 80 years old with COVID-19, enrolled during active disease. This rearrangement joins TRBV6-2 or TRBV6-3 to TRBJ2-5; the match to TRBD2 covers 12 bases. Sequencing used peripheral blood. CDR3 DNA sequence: TGTGCCAGCAGTTACGGACTAGCGGGGCCCTCGTGGGCCCAGTACTTC. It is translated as CASSYGLAGPSWAQYF.